This T cell receptor beta chain was identified during a study of T cells in Graves' hyperthyroidism and ophthalmopathy. Study information: Peripheral blood was collected at initial diagnosis, before any treatment.

This clonotype was seen more than once but under ten times. Its specificity is not known. Fresh 10 ml peripheral blood yielded PBMCs. Researchers amplified the TCR beta CDR3 regions from RNA transcripts. The HTBI primer set served for first-round RT-PCR of the TCR CDR3. TCRdb independently ran MiXCR on the multiplex PCR reads; one entry per CDR3 protein. The sample lists about 710,000 distinct CDR3 sequences, around 17% occurring once. General study points: Blood also contained most expanded thyroid clonotypes above 0.001.

The specimen sequenced was blood. The TCR was taken from a man between 18 and 35 years old with Graves' hyperthyroidism.

CDR3 sequence (DNA): TGTGCCAGCTCACCTCGGAGGACTTTAAGGACAGATACGCAGTATTTT. Translated: CASSPRRTLRTDTQYF. The rearrangement links TRBV18 to TRBJ2-3, with a tentative D call TRBD2 (5 bases). Germline loops: CDR1 KGHSH, CDR2 LQKENI. Trimming took 3 bases from V and 3 from J, leaving 16 bases between them. The CDR3 sequence is 16 residues long.